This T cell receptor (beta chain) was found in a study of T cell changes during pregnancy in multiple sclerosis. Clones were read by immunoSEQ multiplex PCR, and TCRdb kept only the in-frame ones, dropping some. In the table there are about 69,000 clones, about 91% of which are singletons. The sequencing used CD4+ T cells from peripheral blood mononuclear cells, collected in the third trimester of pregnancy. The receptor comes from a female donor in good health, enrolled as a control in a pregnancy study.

The CDR3 is CASRGGTGRVSEAFF. CDR3 sequence (DNA): TGCGCCAGCAGGGGGGGGACAGGGAGGGTATCTGAAGCTTTCTTT. The rearrangement uses TRBV5-1 and TRBJ1-1; 9 bases are shared with TRBD1. V lost 5 bases and J lost 6; bases outside the gene matches: 11. This CDR3 has 15 amino acids. In germline, CDR1 is SGHRS, CDR2 YFSETQ.